The 12 T cell receptor beta chains below were found in one sample sequenced in a study of blood T cells in healthy people across ages. Next came a second PCR, run for about 6 to 11 cycles, which used a sample-barcoded 5' primer along with a J-beta primer mix. TCRdb processed the 5' RACE reads anew with MiXCR; each CDR3 protein has one entry. The sample shows hundreds of thousands of distinct CDR3 sequences, approximately 35% of them seen only once. Sequencing was performed on blood. These receptors were taken from a man aged 18 to 29 in good health.

This clonotype was counted only a few times. V usage is TRBV4-3 and J usage is TRBJ1-4; D might be TRBD1 (5 bases). The germline V and J ends were trimmed by 0 bases and 0 bases, with 20 bases remaining between them. CDR3 length: 20 amino acids. CDR1 and CDR2 from the germline V gene are LGHNA and YSLEER. CDR3 sequence (DNA): TGCGCCAGCAGCCAAGATCTTGGGGGTTTGGGAACCGCAACTAATGAAAAACTGTTTTTT. Protein product: CASSQDLGGLGTATNEKLFF.

This clonotype was observed many times. The chain joins TRBV12-3 or TRBV12-4 to TRBJ2-5; no clear D gene. V lost 3 bases, J lost 3 bases, and 8 bases lay in between. The CDR3 runs to 13 residues. CDR3 sequence (DNA): TGTGCCAGCAGTTTGAGCGCGGAAGAGACCCAGTACTTC. Protein product: CASSLSAEETQYF.

This chain joins TRBV10-3 and TRBJ2-3; perhaps TRBD1 as D (5 bases). The CDR3 is 15 amino acids. CDR1 and CDR2 (germline): ENHRY, SYGVKD. V was trimmed by 0 bases and J by 3 bases, leaving 10 bases between them. In DNA form, the CDR3 reads TGTGCCATCAGTGAGTCGGGCAGGGTAACAGATACGCAGTATTTT. This encodes CAISESGRVTDTQYF.

There are many counts of this clonotype. The chain recombines TRBV6-5 with TRBJ2-7; 7 nucleotides align to TRBD1. Trimming took 0 bases from V and 7 from J; bases not matched to a gene: 9. The CDR3 extends over 15 amino acids. Looked up from germline, CDR1 is MNHEY and CDR2 is SVGAGI. The CDR3 DNA sequence: TGTGCCAGCAGTTACTCAGGGACAGATACGGAAGAGCAGTACTTC. Translating gives CASSYSGTDTEEQYF.

Details on this clonotype: The junction differs from germline at one of its ends, possibly a read error. CDR3 nucleotide sequence: TGCGCCAGCAGCTTTGGACAGGGTACCAACAAGGAGCAGTTCTTC. It encodes CASSFGQGTNKEQFF. This chain connects TRBV5-1 to TRBJ2-1, with 8 bases aligning to TRBD1. The V gene's germline CDR1 is SGHRS and CDR2 YFSETQ. The CDR3 totals 15 residues. Full variable domain (outside the CDR3, taken from reference TRBV5-1 and TRBJ2-1): KAGVTQTPRYLIKTRGQQVTLSCSPISGHRSVSWYQQTPGQGLQFLFEYFSETQRNKGNFPGRFSGRQFSNSRSEMNVSTLELGDSALYLCASSFGQGTNKEQFFGPGTRLTVL.

The chain employs TRBV20-1 and TRBJ2-3; D is tentatively TRBD1 or TRBD2 (5 bases each). Germline V gene lookup returns CDR1 DFQATT and CDR2 SNEGSKA (reference sequence). The CDR3 loop spans 14 amino acids. Trimming took 7 bases from V and 4 from J, leaving 18 bases between them. CDR3 loop: CSVGTAIRPDTQYF. The CDR3 coding sequence is TGCAGTGTTGGGACCGCCATTAGACCAGATACGCAGTATTTT.

This clonotype was detected only once. This sequence joins TRBV25-1 and TRBJ2-5, with D maybe TRBD2 (5 bases). The V gene lost 0 bases and the J gene lost 5 bases, with 16 bases spanning the gap. The CDR3 spans 16 residues. Germline values: CDR1 MGHDK, CDR2 SYGVNS. The CDR3 spells CASSEYRSGRGETQYF. The CDR3 DNA reads as TGTGCCAGCAGTGAATATCGGTCAGGCCGAGGGGAGACCCAGTACTTC.

This chain uses TRBV12-3 or TRBV12-4 with TRBJ2-1; TRBD2 matches at 13 bases. The CDR3 loop spans 19 amino acids. With V trimmed by 6 bases and J by 4 bases, 15 bases remained unmatched. The CDR3 DNA sequence: TGTGCCAGCAGCCCCGGGACTAGCGGGGCTGGGAGAACGTACAATGAGCAGTTCTTC. Translated, it gives CASSPGTSGAGRTYNEQFF.

V is TRBV7-2 and J is TRBJ1-5; D is perhaps TRBD1 (6 bases). The germline V and J ends were trimmed by 5 bases and 0 bases, with 17 bases remaining between them. This CDR3 comprises 17 residues. CDR1 and CDR2 from the germline V gene are SGHTA and FQGNSA. The CDR3 bases are TGTGCCAGCAGCCCGAAGACAGGCTGGGTTAGCAATCAGCCCCAGCATTTT. Protein sequence: CASSPKTGWVSNQPQHF.

This clonotype was counted a few times. This chain joins TRBV20-1 and TRBJ1-4, with unresolved D. The length of the CDR3 is 14 residues. V lost 7 bases to trimming and J lost 4 bases, with 16 bases between them. Germline V gives CDR1 DFQATT, CDR2 SNEGSKA (reference sequence). DNA of the CDR3: TGCAGTGTTTTAATACCAGATTTTAATGAAAAACTGTTTTTT. Translated, it gives CSVLIPDFNEKLFF.

This chain connects TRBV12-3 or TRBV12-4 to TRBJ2-1; the match to TRBD1 covers 7 bases. The CDR3 runs to 14 residues. V lost 5 bases and J lost 5; bases outside the gene matches: 6. The CDR3: CASSPGQFHNEQFF. The CDR3 DNA reads TGTGCCAGCAGTCCGGGACAGTTCCACAATGAGCAGTTCTTC.

This chain joins TRBV27 and TRBJ1-2, with D unclear. Germline V lookup: CDR1 MNHEY, CDR2 SMNVEV (reference sequence). V gave up 5 bases and J gave up 2 bases, with 21 bases separating them. The CDR3 is 17 amino acids. Here the CDR3 reads CASSTAGKNGLNYGYTF. CDR3 sequence (DNA): TGTGCCAGCAGTACCGCGGGCAAAAACGGCCTAAACTATGGCTACACCTTC.